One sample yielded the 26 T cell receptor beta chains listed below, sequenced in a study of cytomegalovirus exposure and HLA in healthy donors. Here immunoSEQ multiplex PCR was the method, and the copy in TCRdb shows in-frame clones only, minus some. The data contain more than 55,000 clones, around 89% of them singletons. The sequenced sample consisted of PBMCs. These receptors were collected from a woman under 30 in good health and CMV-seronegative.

Here the CDR3 DNA reads TGTGCCAGCAGCTTCGGACAGTTACAAGAGACCCAGTACTTC. Its protein product is CASSFGQLQETQYF. The V and J genes are TRBV7-2 and TRBJ2-5, with D possibly matching TRBD1 (6 bases). Per the germline V gene, CDR1 is SGHTA and CDR2 is FQGNSA. The CDR3 runs to 14 residues. Trimming removed 3 bases at V and 2 bases at J, with 10 bases between.

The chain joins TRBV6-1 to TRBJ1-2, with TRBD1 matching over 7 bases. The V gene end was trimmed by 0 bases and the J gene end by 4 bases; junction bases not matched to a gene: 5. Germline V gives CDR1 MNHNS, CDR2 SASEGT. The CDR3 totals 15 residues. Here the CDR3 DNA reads TGTGCCAGCAGTGAAGCAGGGGGCGCGGGCTATGGCTACACCTTC. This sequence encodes CASSEAGGAGYGYTF.

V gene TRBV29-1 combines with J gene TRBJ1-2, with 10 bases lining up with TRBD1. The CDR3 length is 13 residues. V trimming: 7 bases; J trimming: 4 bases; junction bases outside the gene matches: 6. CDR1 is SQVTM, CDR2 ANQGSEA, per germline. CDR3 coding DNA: TGCAGCGCTAGACAGGGGGCAGCCTATGGCTACACCTTC. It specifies CSARQGAAYGYTF.

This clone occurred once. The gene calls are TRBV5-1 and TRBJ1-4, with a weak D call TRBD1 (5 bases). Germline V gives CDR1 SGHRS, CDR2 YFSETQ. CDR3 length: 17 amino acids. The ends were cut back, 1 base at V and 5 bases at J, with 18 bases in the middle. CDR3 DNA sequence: TGCGCCAGCAGCTTGACGGTACCTGGCCAGGGCAATGAAAAACTGTTTTTT. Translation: CASSLTVPGQGNEKLFF.

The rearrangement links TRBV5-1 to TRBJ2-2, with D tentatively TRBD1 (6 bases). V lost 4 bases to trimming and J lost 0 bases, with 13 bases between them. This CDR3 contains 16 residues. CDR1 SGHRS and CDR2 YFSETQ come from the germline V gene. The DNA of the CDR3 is TGCGCCAGCAGCCGCCAGGGACAATCGAACACCGGGGAGCTGTTTTTT. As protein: CASSRQGQSNTGELFF. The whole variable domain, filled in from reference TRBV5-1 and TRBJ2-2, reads KAGVTQTPRYLIKTRGQQVTLSCSPISGHRSVSWYQQTPGQGLQFLFEYFSETQRNKGNFPGRFSGRQFSNSRSEMNVSTLELGDSALYLCASSRQGQSNTGELFFGEGSRLTVL.

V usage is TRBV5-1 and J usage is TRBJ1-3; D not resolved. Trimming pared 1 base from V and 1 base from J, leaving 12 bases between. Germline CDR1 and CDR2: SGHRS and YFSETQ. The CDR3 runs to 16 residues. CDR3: CASSLFSLRSGNTIYF. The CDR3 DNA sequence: TGCGCCAGCAGCTTGTTTTCCCTTAGATCTGGAAACACCATATATTTT.

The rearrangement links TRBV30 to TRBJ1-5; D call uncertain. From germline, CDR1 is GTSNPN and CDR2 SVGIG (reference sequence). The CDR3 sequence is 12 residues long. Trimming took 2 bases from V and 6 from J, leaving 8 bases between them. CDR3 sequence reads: CAWSTGTQPQHF. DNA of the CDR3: TGTGCCTGGAGTACGGGTACTCAGCCCCAGCATTTT.

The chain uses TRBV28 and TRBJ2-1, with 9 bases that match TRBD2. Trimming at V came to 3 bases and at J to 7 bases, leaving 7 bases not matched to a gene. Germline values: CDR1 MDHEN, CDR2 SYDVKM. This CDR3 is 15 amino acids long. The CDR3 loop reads CASSFWRGGRNEQFF. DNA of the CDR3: TGTGCCAGCAGTTTCTGGCGGGGGGGAAGGAATGAGCAGTTCTTC.

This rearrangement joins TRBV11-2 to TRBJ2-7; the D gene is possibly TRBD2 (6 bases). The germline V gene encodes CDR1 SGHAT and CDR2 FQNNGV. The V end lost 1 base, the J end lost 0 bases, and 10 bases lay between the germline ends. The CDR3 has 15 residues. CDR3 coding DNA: TGTGCCAGCAGCTTAGGACGGGGGAGCTCCTACGAGCAGTACTTC. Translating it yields CASSLGRGSSYEQYF.

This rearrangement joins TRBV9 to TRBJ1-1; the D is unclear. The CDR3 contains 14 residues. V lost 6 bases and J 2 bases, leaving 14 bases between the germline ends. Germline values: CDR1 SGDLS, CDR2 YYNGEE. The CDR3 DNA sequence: TGTGCCAGCACCCCGACTGGTACTAACACTGAAGCTTTCTTT. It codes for CASTPTGTNTEAFF. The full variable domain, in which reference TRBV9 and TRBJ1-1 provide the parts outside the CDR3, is DSGVTQTPKHLITATGQRVTLRCSPRSGDLSVYWYQQSLDQGLQFLIQYYNGEERAKGNILERFSAQQFPDLHSELNLSSLELGDSALYFCASTPTGTNTEAFFGQGTRLTVV.

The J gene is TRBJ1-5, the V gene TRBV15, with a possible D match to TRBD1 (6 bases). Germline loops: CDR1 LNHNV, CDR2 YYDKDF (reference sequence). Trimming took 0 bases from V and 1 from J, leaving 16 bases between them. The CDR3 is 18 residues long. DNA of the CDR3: TGTGCCACCAGCAGAGATGGGGGGGGCGTCTGGAGCAATCAGCCCCAGCATTTT. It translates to CATSRDGGGVWSNQPQHF.

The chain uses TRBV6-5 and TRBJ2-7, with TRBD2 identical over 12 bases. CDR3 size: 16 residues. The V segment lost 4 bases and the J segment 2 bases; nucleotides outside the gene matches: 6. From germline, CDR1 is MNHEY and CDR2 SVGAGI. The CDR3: CASSSQGLAGTYEQYF. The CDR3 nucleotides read TGTGCCAGCAGTTCCCAGGGACTAGCGGGTACCTACGAGCAGTACTTC.

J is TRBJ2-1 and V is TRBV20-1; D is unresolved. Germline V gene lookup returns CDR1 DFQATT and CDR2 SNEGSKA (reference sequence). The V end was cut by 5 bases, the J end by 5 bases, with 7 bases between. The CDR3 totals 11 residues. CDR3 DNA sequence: TGCAGTGCTGAGCCCGACAATGAGCAGTTCTTC. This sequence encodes CSAEPDNEQFF.

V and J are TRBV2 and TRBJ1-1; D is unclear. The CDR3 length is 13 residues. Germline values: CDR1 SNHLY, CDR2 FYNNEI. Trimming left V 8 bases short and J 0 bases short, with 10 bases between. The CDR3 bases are TGTGCCAGCCCCCGGCGGCTGAACACTGAAGCTTTCTTT. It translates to CASPRRLNTEAFF.

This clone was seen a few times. For the CDR3, the DNA is TGCAGTGCTAGAGCCCTGTACGAGCAGTACTTC. Translation: CSARALYEQYF. V is TRBV20-1 and J is TRBJ2-7; D not resolved. V lost 1 base and J 4 bases, leaving 5 bases between the germline ends. The CDR3 length is 11 residues. Germline V gene data show CDR1 as DFQATT and CDR2 as SNEGSKA (reference sequence).

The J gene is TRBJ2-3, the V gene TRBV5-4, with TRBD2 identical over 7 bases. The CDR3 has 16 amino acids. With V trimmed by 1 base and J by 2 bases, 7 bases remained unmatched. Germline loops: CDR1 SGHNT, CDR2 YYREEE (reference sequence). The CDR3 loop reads CASSLPLADYTDTQYF. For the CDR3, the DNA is TGTGCCAGCAGCTTGCCGCTAGCGGATTACACAGATACGCAGTATTTT.

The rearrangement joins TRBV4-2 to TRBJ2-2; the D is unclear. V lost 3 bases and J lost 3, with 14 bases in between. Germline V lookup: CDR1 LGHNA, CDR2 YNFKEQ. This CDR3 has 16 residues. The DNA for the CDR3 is TGTGCCAGCAGCCACGGGTTGGCAATACACACCGGGGAGCTGTTTTTT. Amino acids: CASSHGLAIHTGELFF.

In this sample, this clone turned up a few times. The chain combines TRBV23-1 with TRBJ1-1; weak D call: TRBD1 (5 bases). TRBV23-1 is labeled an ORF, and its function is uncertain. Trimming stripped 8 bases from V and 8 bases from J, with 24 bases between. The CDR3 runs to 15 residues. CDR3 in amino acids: CASSLRAKRKVEAFF. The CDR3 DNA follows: TGCGCCAGCTCCCTCAGGGCGAAAAGGAAAGTGGAAGCTTTCTTT.

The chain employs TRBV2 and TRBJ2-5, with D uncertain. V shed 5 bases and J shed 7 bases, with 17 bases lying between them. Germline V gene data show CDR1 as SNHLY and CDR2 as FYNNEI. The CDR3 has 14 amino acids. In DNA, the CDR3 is TGTGCCAGCAGTTCAGAGAAGCGTTTAGGGACCCAGTACTTC. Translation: CASSSEKRLGTQYF.

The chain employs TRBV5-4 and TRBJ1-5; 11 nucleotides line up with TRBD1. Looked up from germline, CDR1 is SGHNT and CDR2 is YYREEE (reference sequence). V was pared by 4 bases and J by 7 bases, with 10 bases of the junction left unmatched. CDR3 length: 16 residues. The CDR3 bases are TGTGCCAGCAGCCAAGAGCCGGGACAGGGGGGACAGCCCCAGCATTTT. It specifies CASSQEPGQGGQPQHF. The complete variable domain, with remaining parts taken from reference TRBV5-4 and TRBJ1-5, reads ETGVTQSPTHLIKTRGQQVTLRCSSQSGHNTVSWYQQALGQGPQFIFQYYREEENGRGNFPPRFSGLQFPNYSSELNVNALELDDSALYLCASSQEPGQGGQPQHFGDGTRLSIL.

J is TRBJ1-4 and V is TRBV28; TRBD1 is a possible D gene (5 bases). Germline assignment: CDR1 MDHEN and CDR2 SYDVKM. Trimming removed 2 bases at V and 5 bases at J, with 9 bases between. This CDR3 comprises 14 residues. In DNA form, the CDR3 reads TGTGCCAGCAGTTTAACAGGTTACAATGAAAAACTGTTTTTT. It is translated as CASSLTGYNEKLFF.

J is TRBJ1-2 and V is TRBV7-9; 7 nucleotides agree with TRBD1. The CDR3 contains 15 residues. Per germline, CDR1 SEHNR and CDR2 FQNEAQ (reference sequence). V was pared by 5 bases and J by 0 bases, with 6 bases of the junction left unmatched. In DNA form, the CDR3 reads TGTGCCAGCAGCGACGGACAGGAGACTAACTATGGCTACACCTTC. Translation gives CASSDGQETNYGYTF. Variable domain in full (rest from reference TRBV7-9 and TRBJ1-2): DTGVSQNPRHKITKRGQNVTFRCDPISEHNRLYWYRQTLGQGPEFLTYFQNEAQLEKSRLLSDRFSAERPKGSFSTLEIQRTEQGDSAMYLCASSDGQETNYGYTFGSGTRLTVV.

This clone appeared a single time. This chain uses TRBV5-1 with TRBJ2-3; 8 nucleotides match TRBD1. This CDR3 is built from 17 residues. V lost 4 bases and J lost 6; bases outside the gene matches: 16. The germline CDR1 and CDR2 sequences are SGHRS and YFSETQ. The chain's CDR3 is CASSKDGQGLQGDTQYF. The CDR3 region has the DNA TGCGCCAGCAGCAAAGACGGACAGGGCCTCCAAGGGGATACGCAGTATTTT.

The CDR3 DNA reads as TGTGCCAGCAGACCTACAGCCAACACTGAAGCTTTCTTT. This sequence encodes CASRPTANTEAFF. This sequence joins TRBV11-2 and TRBJ1-1; D not resolved. V lost 6 bases, J lost 2 bases, and 10 bases lay in between. This CDR3 has 13 residues. CDR1 is SGHAT and CDR2 is FQNNGV in the germline V gene.

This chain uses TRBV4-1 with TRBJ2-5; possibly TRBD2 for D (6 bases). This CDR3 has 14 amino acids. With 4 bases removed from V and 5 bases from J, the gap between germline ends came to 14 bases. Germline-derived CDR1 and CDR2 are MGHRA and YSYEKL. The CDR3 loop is CASSPGGGAETQYF. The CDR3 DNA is TGCGCCAGCAGCCCAGGCGGCGGGGCGGAGACCCAGTACTTC.

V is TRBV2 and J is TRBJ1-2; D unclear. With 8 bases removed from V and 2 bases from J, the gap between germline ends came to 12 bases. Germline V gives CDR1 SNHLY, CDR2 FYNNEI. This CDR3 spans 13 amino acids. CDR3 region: CASVAAQNYGYTF. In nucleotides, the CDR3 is TGTGCCAGCGTCGCAGCACAGAACTATGGCTACACCTTC.